Here is one TCR beta chain with its context. This CDR3 has 14 amino acids. V lost 5 bases and J lost 2, with 12 bases in between. Germline CDR1 MNHEY, CDR2 SMNVEV (reference sequence). The data belong to a study of cytomegalovirus exposure and HLA in healthy donors. Researchers ran the PCR with 60 Vbeta and 13 Jbeta primers. Measured with immunoSEQ multiplex PCR; TCRdb has only the in-frame clones, and not every one. This sample has about 130,000 clones, with approximately 82% found just once. The TCR comes from a boy between 2 and 10 years old in good health and CMV-seronegative. Sequenced material: PBMCs. The rearrangement joins TRBV27 to TRBJ1-1; unclear D gene. The CDR3 coding sequence is TGTGCCAGCAGTCGGTGGGGAGGAAACACTGAAGCTTTCTTT. Protein: CASSRWGGNTEAFF.